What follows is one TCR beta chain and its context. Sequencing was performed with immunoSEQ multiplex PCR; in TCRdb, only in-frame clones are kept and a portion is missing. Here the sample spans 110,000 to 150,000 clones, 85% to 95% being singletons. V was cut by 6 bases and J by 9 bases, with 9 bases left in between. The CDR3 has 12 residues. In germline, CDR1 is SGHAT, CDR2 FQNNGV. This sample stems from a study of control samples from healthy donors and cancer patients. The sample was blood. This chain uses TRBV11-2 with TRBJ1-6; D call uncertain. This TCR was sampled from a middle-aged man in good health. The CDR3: CASRGISSPLHF. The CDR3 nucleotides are TGTGCCAGCAGGGGTATATCTTCACCCCTCCACTTT.